The T cell receptor beta chain described here comes from a study of shared clonotypes between healthy human individuals (TCRdb year 2020). As for the study more broadly: The cohort comprised two women and three men aged 18 to 49 years. For each donor, CD4 naive and CD4 memory were each run on three plates, CD8 naive on two plates, and CD8 memory on one plate. To estimate repertoire size and how much clonotypes are shared between individuals, the study performed deep sequencing of blood TCR repertoires from five healthy adults. Different laboratories and diverse techniques were used to prepare libraries and sequence TCR repertoires, to increase sequencing depth and limit assay-specific biases. Leukapheresis yielded between about 0.8 and 9.5 billion PBMCs per donor.

TCR CDR3 regions were amplified from genomic DNA by multiplex PCR using the deep immunoSEQ assay. Extracted genomic DNA from each cell subset was spread evenly across all wells of several immunoSEQ 96-well plates, with each plate serving as a replicate. For sorted subsets, each replicate PCR was loaded with 200 to 250 ng genomic DNA, equivalent to approximately 27,000 T cell genomes. The purified libraries were quantified using a Qubit 3.0 fluorometer, sized with a Bioanalyzer 2100, and then quantified again using the KAPA Library Quantification kit. Every immunoSEQ 96-well plate was sequenced on a dedicated single-read 150-cycle Illumina NextSeq 550 flow cell. Regarding the original processing steps: Because the immunoSEQ output held only junctional sequences and lacked quality scores, the filtering could not match the filtering applied to full-length reads. Sequences were annotated with PyIR, a Python wrapper for IgBLAST v1.9, using IMGT germline references to assign V/J genes and CDR3. Any read was removed if the V/J assignment was weak (E-value above 1e-6), the CDR3 was missing, or the read contained stop codons, out-of-frame junctions, or ambiguous translated residues. A V3J clonotype was defined by an identical inferred V gene, J gene, and CDR3 amino acid sequence. The percentage overlap between two repertoires was calculated by dividing the number of shared unique clonotypes by the size of the smaller repertoire. Repertoire richness was assessed with RTK rarefaction, the Chao1 estimator, and Recon v2.1 estimates of unobserved clonotypes. Generation probabilities were computed with OLGA for all TCRbeta clonotypes obtained by the gDNA method from several donors. TCRdb carries this immuneACCESS record with in-frame sequences only. Its versions omit some clonotypes, under half of them owing to an unresolved V gene in the studies checked, with the rest unexplained. V and J calls and clone size come straight from that table; D and trimming were deduced from the DNA. The sample table records about 2.1 million clones; about 94% of these occur just once. Of the sample, about 1.6% is held by the ten largest clones.

CD8 naive samples consisted of CD45RO-negative cells that were positively selected for CCR7, yielding a CD45RA+CCR7+ population without TemRA cells. Healthy HIV-negative adults with no recently reported acute infections or vaccinations were included as donors. All donors were Caucasian adults living in Nashville, Tennessee, USA. Blood was collected by leukapheresis, and PBMCs were isolated by Ficoll-Histopaque density gradient centrifugation and then cryopreserved in liquid nitrogen vapor phase. Analytical flow cytometry was used to check the purity and quantity of every magnetically sorted T cell population. Genomic DNA was isolated from every sorted fraction and measured by UV absorbance on a Nanodrop 2000c. On this clone itself: It lacks a known antigen. Base qualities were left out, and no much larger clone turns up one base away.

What the authors observed across the whole study: Rarefaction of sorted-subset datasets indicated incomplete sequencing despite the large sequencing depth. Larger estimated clonotype richness was generally found for naive subsets than for memory subsets. Sampling was restricted to blood, and TCR repertoires in tissue are likely to differ from TCR repertoires in blood. The genetic and exposure-history diversity represented was limited by the small number of donors. Compared with non-shared clonotypes, the clonotypes found in all four sorted-subset donors had higher generation probabilities. Pairwise subsampling led to the expectation that sequencing depth would affect the degree of clonotype sharing among donors. When a few donors were compared, the shared fraction of clonotypes was about 5.2% for naive CD4, over 3% for naive CD8, roughly 2.5% for memory CD4, and roughly 0.43% for memory CD8.

Sequencing was carried out using naive CD8+ T cells from PBMCs. This sample's cell subset or site label indicates: CD45RA+CCR7+. The receptor's source is a man younger than 30 in good health. Some clones in this sample may be carry-over from other donors' samples.

The CDR3 here reads CASSGRVWDEQFF. The bases are TGTGCCAGCAGCGGCAGGGTCTGGGATGAGCAGTTCTTC. The chain couples TRBV9 to TRBJ2-1; the D gene is perhaps TRBD1, on 5 matching bases. Trimming at the junction amounts to 3 bases on V and 8 bases on J, and the germline ends lie 12 bases apart. The CDR3 contains 13 residues, cysteine and phenylalanine counted. Only the CDR3 part of the read is kept: 39 bases, read in frame from the first base. The germline V gene gives CDR1 as SGDLS and CDR2 as YYNGEE.